This T cell receptor beta chain was captured in a study of blood T cells in healthy people across ages. This clonotype occurred a few times. Next came a second PCR, run for roughly 7 to 12 cycles, which used a sample-barcoded 5' primer along with a J-beta primer mix. TCRdb re-called the 5' RACE reads through MiXCR, storing one row per CDR3 protein. Among around 1,800,000 distinct CDR3 sequences, around 40% were seen once, and the ten largest hold approximately 22%. The germline gives CDR1 DFQATT, CDR2 SNEGSKA (reference sequence). The CDR3 spans 13 residues. V was pared by 6 bases and J by 2 bases, with 11 bases between.

The sample consisted of blood. The sequence came from a human donor in good health. The chain employs TRBV20-1 and TRBJ2-1; no clear D gene. In nucleotides, the CDR3 is TGCAGTGCGCTGGGCAGGACCTACAATGAGCAGTTCTTC. Translated, it gives CSALGRTYNEQFF.